This T cell receptor (beta chain) comes out of a study of T cells in women clearing cervical HPV infection. Dot-blot hybridization genotyped cervical HPV amplified with MY09/MY11 PCR. The data were produced by immunoSEQ multiplex PCR, yet TCRdb's version contains in-frame clones alone and is incomplete. The repertoire table contains approximately 44,000 clones. The source is a woman between 18 and 69 years old with a cervical HPV16 infection that either progressed to CIN3+ or cleared (not recorded which). The material sequenced was blood buffy coat.

The CDR3 reads CASSVEGTGSYEQYF. The DNA read from the CDR3 is TGTGCCAGCAGCGTAGAAGGGACAGGGTCCTACGAG. The J gene is TRBJ2-7, the V gene TRBV9; the match to TRBD1 covers 9 bases. With the read ending 3 residues before the CDR3 end, the germline J gene is used to fill in that end. The germline V gene encodes CDR1 SGDLS and CDR2 YYNGEE. The CDR3 is made up of 15 amino acids. Trimming cost V 0 bases and J 1 base; bases outside gene matches: 2. Variable domain in full (rest from reference TRBV9 and TRBJ2-7): DSGVTQTPKHLITATGQRVTLRCSPRSGDLSVYWYQQSLDQGLQFLIQYYNGEERAKGNILERFSAQQFPDLHSELNLSSLELGDSALYFCASSVEGTGSYEQYFGPGTRLTVT.